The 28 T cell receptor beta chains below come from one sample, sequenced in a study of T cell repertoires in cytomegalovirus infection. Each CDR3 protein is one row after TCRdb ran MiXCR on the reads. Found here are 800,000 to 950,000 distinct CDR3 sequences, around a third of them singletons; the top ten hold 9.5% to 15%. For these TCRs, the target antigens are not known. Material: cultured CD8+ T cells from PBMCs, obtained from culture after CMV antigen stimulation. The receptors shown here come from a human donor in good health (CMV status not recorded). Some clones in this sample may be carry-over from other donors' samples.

The CDR3 loop is CASSTGEGADTQYF. In DNA form, the CDR3 reads TGTGCCAGCAGCACAGGGGAAGGCGCAGATACGCAGTATTTT. This chain uses TRBV5-4 with TRBJ2-3; TRBD1 matches at 7 bases. The CDR3 is 14 amino acids. Germline V gives CDR1 SGHNT, CDR2 YYREEE (reference sequence). V was clipped by 4 bases and J by 4 bases; unmatched bases: 6.

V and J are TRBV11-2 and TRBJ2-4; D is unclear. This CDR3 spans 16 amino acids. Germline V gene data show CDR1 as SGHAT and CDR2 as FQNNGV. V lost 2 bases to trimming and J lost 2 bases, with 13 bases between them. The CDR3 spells CASSLRSPASKNIQYF. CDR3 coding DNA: TGTGCCAGCAGCTTAAGGTCGCCTGCTTCCAAAAACATTCAGTACTTC.

The CDR3 region is CASRPGQGEGTDTQYF. The CDR3 nucleotides are TGTGCCAGCAGACCCGGACAGGGGGAAGGCACAGATACGCAGTATTTT. The chain links TRBV2 to TRBJ2-3; 10 bases align to TRBD1. CDR3 length equals 16 residues. V dropped 6 bases and J dropped 1; count of bases not matched to a gene: 7. CDR1 and CDR2 (germline): SNHLY, FYNNEI. Drawing the rest from reference TRBV2 and TRBJ2-3, the complete variable domain is EPEVTQTPSHQVTQMGQEVILRCVPISNHLYFYWYRQILGQKVEFLVSFYNNEISEKSEIFDDQFSVERPDGSNFTLKIRSTKLEDSAMYFCASRPGQGEGTDTQYFGPGTRLTVL.

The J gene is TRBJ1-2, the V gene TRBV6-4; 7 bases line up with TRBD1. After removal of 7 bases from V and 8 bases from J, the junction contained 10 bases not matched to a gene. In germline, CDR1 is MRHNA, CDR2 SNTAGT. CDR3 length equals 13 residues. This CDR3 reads CASKTGRETGYTF. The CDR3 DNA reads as TGTGCCAGCAAGACAGGGAGGGAGACAGGCTACACCTTC.

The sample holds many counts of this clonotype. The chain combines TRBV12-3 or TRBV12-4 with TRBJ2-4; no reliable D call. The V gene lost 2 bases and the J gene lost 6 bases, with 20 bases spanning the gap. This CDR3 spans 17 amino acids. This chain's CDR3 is CASSLSAVSQVGNIQYF. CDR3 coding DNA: TGTGCCAGCAGTTTATCTGCAGTTAGCCAAGTGGGAAACATTCAGTACTTC.

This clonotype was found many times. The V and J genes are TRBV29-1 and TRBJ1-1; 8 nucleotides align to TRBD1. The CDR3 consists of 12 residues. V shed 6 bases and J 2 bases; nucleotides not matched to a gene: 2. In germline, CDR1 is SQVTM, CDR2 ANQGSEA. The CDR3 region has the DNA TGCAGCGTGGACAGGGAAAACACTGAAGCTTTCTTT. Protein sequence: CSVDRENTEAFF.

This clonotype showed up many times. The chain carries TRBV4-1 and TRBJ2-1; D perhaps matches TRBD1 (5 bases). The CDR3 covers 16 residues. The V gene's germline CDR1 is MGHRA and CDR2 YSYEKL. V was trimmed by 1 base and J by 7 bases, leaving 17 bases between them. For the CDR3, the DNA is TGCGCCAGCAGCCAAGCCGACGGTTGGGGCTATAATGAGCAGTTCTTC. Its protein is CASSQADGWGYNEQFF.

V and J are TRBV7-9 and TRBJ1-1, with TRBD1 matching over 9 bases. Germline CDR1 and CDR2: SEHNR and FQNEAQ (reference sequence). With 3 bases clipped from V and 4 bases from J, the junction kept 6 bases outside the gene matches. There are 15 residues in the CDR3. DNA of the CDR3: TGTGCCAGCAGCTTCGTACAGGGGGCCCTCACTGAAGCTTTCTTT. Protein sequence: CASSFVQGALTEAFF.

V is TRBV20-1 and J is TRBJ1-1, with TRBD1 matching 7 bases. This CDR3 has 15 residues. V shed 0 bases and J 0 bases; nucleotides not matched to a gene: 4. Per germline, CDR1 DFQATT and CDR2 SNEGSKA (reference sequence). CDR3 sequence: CSARDPQGVNTEAFF. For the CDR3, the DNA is TGCAGTGCTAGAGATCCGCAGGGGGTGAACACTGAAGCTTTCTTT.

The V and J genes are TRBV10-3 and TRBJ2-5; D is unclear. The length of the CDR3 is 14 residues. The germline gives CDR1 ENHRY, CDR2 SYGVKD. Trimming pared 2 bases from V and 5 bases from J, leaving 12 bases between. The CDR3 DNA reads TGTGCCATCAGTGAGCCCCAAGCCCCCGAGACCCAGTACTTC. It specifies CAISEPQAPETQYF.

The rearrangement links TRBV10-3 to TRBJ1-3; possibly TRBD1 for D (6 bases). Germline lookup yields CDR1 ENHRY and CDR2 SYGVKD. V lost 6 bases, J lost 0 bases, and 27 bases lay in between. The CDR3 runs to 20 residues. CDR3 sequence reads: CAISTRQGSSEIPSGNTIYF. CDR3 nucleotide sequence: TGTGCCATCAGCACACGCCAGGGGTCTTCTGAGATACCCTCTGGAAACACCATATATTTT.

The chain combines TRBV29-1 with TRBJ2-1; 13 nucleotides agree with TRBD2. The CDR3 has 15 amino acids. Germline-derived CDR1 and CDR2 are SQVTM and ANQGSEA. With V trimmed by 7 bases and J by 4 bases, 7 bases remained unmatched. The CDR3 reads CSDSGLAGQYNEQFF. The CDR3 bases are TGCAGCGACTCGGGACTAGCGGGGCAGTACAATGAGCAGTTCTTC.

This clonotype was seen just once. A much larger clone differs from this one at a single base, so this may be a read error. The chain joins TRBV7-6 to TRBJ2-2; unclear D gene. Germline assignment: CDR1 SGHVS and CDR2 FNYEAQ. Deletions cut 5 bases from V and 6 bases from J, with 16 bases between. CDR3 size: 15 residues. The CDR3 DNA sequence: TGTGCCAGCAGCCCAGTGTGGGAATGGGCCGGGGAGCTGTTTTTT. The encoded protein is CASSPVWEWAGELFF.

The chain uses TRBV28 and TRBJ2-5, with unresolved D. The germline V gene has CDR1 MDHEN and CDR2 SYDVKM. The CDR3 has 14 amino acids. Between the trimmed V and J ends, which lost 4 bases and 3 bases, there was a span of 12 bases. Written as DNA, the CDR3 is TGTGCCAGCAGTTATGGGGTGCGGAAAGAGACCCAGTACTTC. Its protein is CASSYGVRKETQYF.

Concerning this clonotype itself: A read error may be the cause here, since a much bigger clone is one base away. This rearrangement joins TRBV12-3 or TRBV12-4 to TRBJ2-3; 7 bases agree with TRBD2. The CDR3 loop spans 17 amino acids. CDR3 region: CASSSPGWAGERDMQYF. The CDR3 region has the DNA TGTGCCAGCAGTTCTCCGGGATGGGCGGGGGAAAGAGATATGCAGTATTTT.

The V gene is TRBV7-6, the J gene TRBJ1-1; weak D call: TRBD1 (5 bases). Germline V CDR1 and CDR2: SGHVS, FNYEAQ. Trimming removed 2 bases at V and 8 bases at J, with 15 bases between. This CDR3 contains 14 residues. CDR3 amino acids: CASSLKMGTEEAFF. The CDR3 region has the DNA TGTGCCAGCAGCTTAAAAATGGGGACGGAAGAAGCTTTCTTT. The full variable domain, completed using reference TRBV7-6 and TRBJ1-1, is GAGVSQSPRYKVTKRGQDVALRCDPISGHVSLYWYRQALGQGPEFLTYFNYEAQQDKSGLPNDRFSAERPEGSISTLTIQRTEQRDSAMYRCASSLKMGTEEAFFGQGTRLTVV.

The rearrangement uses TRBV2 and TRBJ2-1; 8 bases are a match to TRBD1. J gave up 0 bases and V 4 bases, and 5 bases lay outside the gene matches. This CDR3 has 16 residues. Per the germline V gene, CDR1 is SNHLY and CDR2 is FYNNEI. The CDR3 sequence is CASSGGQGISYNEQFF. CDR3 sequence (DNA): TGTGCCAGCAGTGGAGGACAGGGCATCTCCTACAATGAGCAGTTCTTC.

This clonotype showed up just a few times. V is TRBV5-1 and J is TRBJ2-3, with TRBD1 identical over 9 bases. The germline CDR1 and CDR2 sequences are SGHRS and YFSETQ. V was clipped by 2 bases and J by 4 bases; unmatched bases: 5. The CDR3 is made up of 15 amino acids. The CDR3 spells CASSFMDRGPDTQYF. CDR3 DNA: TGCGCCAGCAGCTTTATGGACAGGGGACCAGATACGCAGTATTTT.

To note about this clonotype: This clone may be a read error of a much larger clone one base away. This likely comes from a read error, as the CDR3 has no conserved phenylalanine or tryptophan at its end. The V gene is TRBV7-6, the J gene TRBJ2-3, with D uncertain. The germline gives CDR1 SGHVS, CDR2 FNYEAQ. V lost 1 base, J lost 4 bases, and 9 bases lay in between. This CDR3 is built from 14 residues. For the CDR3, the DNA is TGTGCCAGCAGCTTAGTACAGCAAGCAGATACGCAGTATTTG. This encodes CASSLVQQADTQYL.

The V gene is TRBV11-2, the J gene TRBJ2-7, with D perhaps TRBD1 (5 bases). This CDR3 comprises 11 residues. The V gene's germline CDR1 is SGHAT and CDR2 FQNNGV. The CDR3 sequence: CASSYSSRQFV. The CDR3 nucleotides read TGTGCCAGCAGCTACTCCTCACGACAGTTTGTC.

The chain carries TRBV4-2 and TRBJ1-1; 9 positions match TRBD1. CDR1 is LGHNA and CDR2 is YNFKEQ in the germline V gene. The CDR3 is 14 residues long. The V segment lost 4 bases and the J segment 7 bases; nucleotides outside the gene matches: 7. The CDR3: CASSRGTGQLEAFF. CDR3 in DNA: TGTGCCAGCAGCCGCGGGACAGGGCAGCTTGAAGCTTTCTTT.

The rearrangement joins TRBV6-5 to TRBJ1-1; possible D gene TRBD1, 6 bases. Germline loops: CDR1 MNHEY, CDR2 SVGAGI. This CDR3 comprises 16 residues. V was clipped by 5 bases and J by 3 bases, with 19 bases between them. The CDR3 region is CASSLTGPDKDTEAFF. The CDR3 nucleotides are TGTGCCAGCAGTCTGACAGGCCCCGATAAGGACACTGAAGCTTTCTTT.

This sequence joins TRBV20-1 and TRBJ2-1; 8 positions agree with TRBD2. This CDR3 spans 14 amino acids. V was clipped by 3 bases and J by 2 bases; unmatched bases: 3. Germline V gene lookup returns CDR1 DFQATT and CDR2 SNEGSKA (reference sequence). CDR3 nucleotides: TGCAGTGCTAGCCAGCGGGGGACCTACAATGAGCAGTTCTTC. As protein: CSASQRGTYNEQFF.

CDR3 bases: TGTGCCAGCAGCCAAGGCGCCCAGGCTGAAGCTTTCTTT. It is translated as CASSQGAQAEAFF. The chain uses TRBV4-2 and TRBJ1-1, with D unresolved. Germline V gene lookup returns CDR1 LGHNA and CDR2 YNFKEQ. The V end was cut by 1 base, the J end by 6 bases, with 9 bases between. CDR3 length equals 13 residues.

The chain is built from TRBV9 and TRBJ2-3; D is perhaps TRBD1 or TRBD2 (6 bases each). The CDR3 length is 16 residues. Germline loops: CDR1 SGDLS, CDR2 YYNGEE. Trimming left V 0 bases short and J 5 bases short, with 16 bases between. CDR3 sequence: CASSVGGGGPGDTQYF. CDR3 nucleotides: TGTGCCAGCAGCGTAGGAGGAGGGGGGCCTGGAGATACGCAGTATTTT. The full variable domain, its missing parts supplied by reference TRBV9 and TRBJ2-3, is DSGVTQTPKHLITATGQRVTLRCSPRSGDLSVYWYQQSLDQGLQFLIQYYNGEERAKGNILERFSAQQFPDLHSELNLSSLELGDSALYFCASSVGGGGPGDTQYFGPGTRLTVL.

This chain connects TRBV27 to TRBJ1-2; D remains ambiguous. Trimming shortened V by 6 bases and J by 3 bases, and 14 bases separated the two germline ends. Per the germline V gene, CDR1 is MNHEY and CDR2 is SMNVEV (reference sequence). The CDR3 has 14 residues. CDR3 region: CASRPGSHYYGYTF. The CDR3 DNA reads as TGTGCCAGCAGGCCGGGCTCCCACTACTATGGCTACACCTTC.

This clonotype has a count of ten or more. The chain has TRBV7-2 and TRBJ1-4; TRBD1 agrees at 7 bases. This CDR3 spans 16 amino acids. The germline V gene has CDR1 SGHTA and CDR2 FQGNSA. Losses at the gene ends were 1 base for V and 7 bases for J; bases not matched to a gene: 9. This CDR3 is CASSLGRTTGPEKLFF. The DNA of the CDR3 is TGTGCCAGCAGCTTAGGGCGGACGACAGGGCCTGAAAAACTGTTTTTT.

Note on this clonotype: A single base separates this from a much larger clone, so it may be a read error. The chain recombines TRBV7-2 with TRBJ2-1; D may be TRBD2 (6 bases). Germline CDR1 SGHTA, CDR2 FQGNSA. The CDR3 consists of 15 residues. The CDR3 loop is CVSSRTREYYNEQFF. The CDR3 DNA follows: TGTGTCAGCAGCCGAACCCGGGAGTACTACAATGAGCAGTTCTTC.